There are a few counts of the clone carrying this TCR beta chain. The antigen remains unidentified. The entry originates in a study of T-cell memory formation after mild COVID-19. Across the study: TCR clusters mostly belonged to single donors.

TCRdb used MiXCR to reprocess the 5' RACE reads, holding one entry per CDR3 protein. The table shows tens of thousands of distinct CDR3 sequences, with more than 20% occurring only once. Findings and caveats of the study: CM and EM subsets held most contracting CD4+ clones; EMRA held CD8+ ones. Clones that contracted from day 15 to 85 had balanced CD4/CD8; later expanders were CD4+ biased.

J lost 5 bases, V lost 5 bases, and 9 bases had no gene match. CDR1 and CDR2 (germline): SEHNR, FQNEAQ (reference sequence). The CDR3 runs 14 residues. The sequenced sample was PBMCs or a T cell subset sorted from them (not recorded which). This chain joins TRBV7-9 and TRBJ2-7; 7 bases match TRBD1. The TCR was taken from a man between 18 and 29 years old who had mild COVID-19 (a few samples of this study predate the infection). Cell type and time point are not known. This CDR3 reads CASSPRTGLHEQYF. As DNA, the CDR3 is TGTGCCAGCAGCCCGAGGACAGGTTTGCACGAGCAGTACTTC.